A single sample gave rise to the 28 T cell receptor beta chains below, sequenced in a study of cytomegalovirus exposure and HLA in healthy donors. Both 60 Vbeta primers and 13 Jbeta primers went into the PCR. Only in-frame clones appear in the TCRdb table, and some are missing; sequencing was by immunoSEQ multiplex PCR. The table lists 150,000 or so clones, about 85% of them singletons, with around 4.3% in the top ten. The sequenced material came from PBMCs. These receptors were obtained from a woman between 45 and 60 years old in good health and CMV-seropositive.

Of note for this clone: Its ends do not fully match the called genes, so a read error is possible. The chain carries TRBV5-5 and TRBJ2-5; a possible D gene is TRBD2 (5 bases). Germline V gene data show CDR1 as SGHKS and CDR2 as YYEKEE (reference sequence). The CDR3 has 15 amino acids. This CDR3 is CASSLTGVDKEPQYF. Written as DNA, the CDR3 is TGTGCCAGCAGCCTCACCGGGGTGGATAAAGAGCCCCAGTACTTC.

A single count supports this clone. This chain links TRBV19 with TRBJ1-5; 7 bases are a match to TRBD1. Germline loops: CDR1 LNHDA, CDR2 SQIVND (reference sequence). Trimming took 2 bases from V and 0 from J; bases not matched to a gene: 7. The CDR3 runs 17 residues. DNA for the CDR3: TGTGCCAGTAGTATAAGAAGTGGGACAGATAGCAATCAGCCCCAGCATTTT. Translation gives CASSIRSGTDSNQPQHF.

The J gene is TRBJ2-2, the V gene TRBV6-4; TRBD1 matches at 10 bases. J gave up 2 bases and V 8 bases, and 2 bases lay outside the gene matches. The CDR3 covers 14 residues. Germline V gives CDR1 MRHNA, CDR2 SNTAGT. The CDR3 here is CASSTGGNTGELFF. CDR3 coding DNA: TGTGCCAGCTCGACAGGGGGCAACACCGGGGAGCTGTTTTTT.

V and J are TRBV18 and TRBJ2-2, with D tentatively TRBD2 (6 bases). V lost 3 bases to trimming and J lost 6 bases, with 11 bases between them. The V gene's germline CDR1 is KGHSH and CDR2 LQKENI. CDR3 length: 14 residues. CDR3 nucleotide sequence: TGTGCCAGCTCACCGCAACTAGCATCCGGGGAGCTGTTTTTT. Amino acids: CASSPQLASGELFF.

The V and J genes are TRBV29-1 and TRBJ1-1; D is unresolved. The V end was cut by 3 bases, the J end by 4 bases, with 9 bases between. Germline V CDR1 and CDR2: SQVTM, ANQGSEA. The CDR3 loop spans 12 amino acids. CDR3 sequence: CSVDDRSTEAFF. For the CDR3, the DNA is TGCAGCGTTGACGATAGGAGCACTGAAGCTTTCTTT.

The V gene is TRBV19, the J gene TRBJ2-7; TRBD2 matches 7 bases. The junction had 5 bases not matched to a gene; V was cut back by 2 bases and J by 4 bases. The CDR3 consists of 14 residues. Germline V gene data show CDR1 as LNHDA and CDR2 as SQIVND (reference sequence). This CDR3 reads CASSIIGGYYEQYF. In nucleotides, the CDR3 is TGTGCCAGTAGTATAATCGGGGGGTATTACGAGCAGTACTTC.

The chain joins TRBV30 to TRBJ1-1; a weak D match, TRBD1 (5 bases). Germline V gene sequence: CDR1 GTSNPN, CDR2 SVGIG (reference sequence). The CDR3 length is 19 residues. Trimming left V 3 bases short and J 0 bases short, with 26 bases between. CDR3 amino acids: CAWSAFLGDFDSMNTEAFF. The DNA of the CDR3 is TGTGCCTGGAGCGCTTTTCTAGGGGACTTTGATTCCATGAACACTGAAGCTTTCTTT.

The chain has TRBV5-4 and TRBJ1-2; 9 nucleotides line up with TRBD1. The CDR3 loop spans 16 amino acids. Germline V gene sequence: CDR1 SGHNT, CDR2 YYREEE (reference sequence). V trimming: 0 bases; J trimming: 4 bases; junction bases outside the gene matches: 7. DNA for the CDR3: TGTGCCAGCAGCTTGGACAGGGGGCGAGTAATCTATGGCTACACCTTC. Its protein is CASSLDRGRVIYGYTF. Drawing the rest from reference TRBV5-4 and TRBJ1-2, the complete variable domain is ETGVTQSPTHLIKTRGQQVTLRCSSQSGHNTVSWYQQALGQGPQFIFQYYREEENGRGNFPPRFSGLQFPNYSSELNVNALELDDSALYLCASSLDRGRVIYGYTFGSGTRLTVV.

This clone was seen just once. The CDR3 DNA is TGCGCCAGCAGCCCCCCGGGACAGGGGAGTGGAAACACCATATATTTT. Translation gives CASSPPGQGSGNTIYF. The chain recombines TRBV5-1 with TRBJ1-3; 10 bases agree with TRBD1. This CDR3 contains 16 residues. V lost 4 bases to trimming and J lost 3 bases; unmatched junction nucleotides: 7. Germline V gene lookup returns CDR1 SGHRS and CDR2 YFSETQ. Complete variable domain (other parts from reference TRBV5-1 and TRBJ1-3): KAGVTQTPRYLIKTRGQQVTLSCSPISGHRSVSWYQQTPGQGLQFLFEYFSETQRNKGNFPGRFSGRQFSNSRSEMNVSTLELGDSALYLCASSPPGQGSGNTIYFGEGSWLTVV.

V gene TRBV21-1 combines with J gene TRBJ2-5; the table gives TRBD2 as D, unverified against the DNA. The J call may be incorrect, as the DNA end agrees better with TRBJ2-7. TRBV21-1 is a known pseudogene. The CDR3 length is 15 residues. CDR3 in DNA: TGTGCCAGCAGCAAAGACAGCGGGAGTCGGTACGAGCAGTACTTC. It translates to CASSKDSGSRYEQYF.

This clone was detected once. The chain uses TRBV7-6 and TRBJ1-1; no definite D call. V was pared by 1 base and J by 1 base, with 7 bases between. Per the germline V gene, CDR1 is SGHVS and CDR2 is FNYEAQ. CDR3 length equals 14 residues. The CDR3 nucleotides are TGTGCCAGCAGCTTAGGGCAGGAGAACACTGAAGCTTTCTTT. Amino acids: CASSLGQENTEAFF.

The chain uses TRBV27 and TRBJ1-2, with 8 bases lining up with TRBD1. Germline V CDR1 and CDR2: MNHEY, SMNVEV (reference sequence). V dropped 2 bases and J dropped 5; count of bases not matched to a gene: 16. CDR3 length: 18 residues. The chain's CDR3 is CASSLEAIKGQGTYGYTF. CDR3 bases: TGTGCCAGCAGTTTAGAAGCTATAAAAGGACAGGGTACATATGGCTACACCTTC.

This sequence joins TRBV9 and TRBJ2-7; 9 bases are shared with TRBD1. V lost 0 bases, J lost 7 bases, and 8 bases stayed unmatched. Germline CDR1 reads SGDLS; CDR2 reads YYNGEE. This CDR3 is built from 15 residues. As DNA, the CDR3 is TGTGCCAGCAGCGTAGGTATGAGGGACAGGGTAGAGCAGTACTTC. It specifies CASSVGMRDRVEQYF.

This clone was seen a few times. The rearrangement joins TRBV30 to TRBJ2-5, with D perhaps matching TRBD2 (7 bases). CDR1 and CDR2 from the germline V gene are GTSNPN and SVGIG (reference sequence). Trimming took off 4 bases at V and 5 bases at J, with 17 bases between the two ends. The CDR3 loop spans 14 amino acids. CDR3 loop: CAWNDRGRGETQYF. In DNA, the CDR3 is TGTGCCTGGAATGACCGAGGGAGGGGGGAGACCCAGTACTTC.

The chain has TRBV15 and TRBJ2-5; 10 bases line up with TRBD1. The CDR3 totals 16 residues. Per the germline V gene, CDR1 is LNHNV and CDR2 is YYDKDF (reference sequence). The J segment lost 5 bases and the V segment lost 4 bases, leaving 10 bases of the junction unmatched. The CDR3 DNA sequence: TGTGCCACCAGCACGAAAGGGACAGGGGATACGGAGACCCAGTACTTC. This encodes CATSTKGTGDTETQYF.

The chain recombines TRBV18 with TRBJ1-6, with D perhaps TRBD1 (5 bases). Germline-derived CDR1 and CDR2 are KGHSH and LQKENI. The V gene lost 0 bases and the J gene lost 13 bases, with 13 bases spanning the gap. CDR3 size: 14 residues. In DNA form, the CDR3 reads TGTGCCAGCTCACCACCGGGGGACGGGAGCCCCCTCCACTTT. This encodes CASSPPGDGSPLHF.

The chain recombines TRBV6-5 with TRBJ2-3; TRBD1 matches 7 bases. Germline V gene sequence: CDR1 MNHEY, CDR2 SVGAGI. The CDR3 has 13 amino acids. The J segment lost 3 bases and the V segment lost 6 bases, leaving 3 bases of the junction unmatched. The CDR3 DNA reads TGTGCCAGCAGACAGACAGGGACAGATACGCAGTATTTT. Its protein is CASRQTGTDTQYF.

The chain carries TRBV7-3 and TRBJ2-1; TRBD2 is a possible D gene (5 bases). CDR1 is SGHTA and CDR2 is FQGTGA in the germline V gene. Deletions cut 4 bases from V and 7 bases from J, with 17 bases between. CDR3 length: 15 amino acids. This CDR3 is CASSSSGRLANEQFF. The CDR3 coding sequence is TGTGCCAGCAGCTCCAGTGGACGGTTAGCGAATGAGCAGTTCTTC.

In nucleotides, the CDR3 is TGTGCCAGCAGCGTAGCCCCGACCGCGCGGGGAAACACCATATATTTT. Translating gives CASSVAPTARGNTIYF. The chain combines TRBV9 with TRBJ1-3; D remains ambiguous. The germline CDR1 and CDR2 sequences are SGDLS and YYNGEE. This CDR3 is 16 amino acids long. Trimming removed 0 bases from V and 4 bases from J, with 14 bases in between.

The V gene is TRBV30, the J gene TRBJ1-1; D not resolved. Germline V gene sequence: CDR1 GTSNPN, CDR2 SVGIG (reference sequence). The ends were cut back, 2 bases at V and 7 bases at J, with 8 bases in the middle. This CDR3 has 11 residues. Here the CDR3 reads CAWSRSYEAFF. The DNA of the CDR3 is TGTGCCTGGAGTAGATCCTATGAAGCTTTCTTT.

The chain carries TRBV28 and TRBJ2-5, with 10 bases identical to TRBD2. The junction had 5 bases not matched to a gene; V was cut back by 4 bases and J by 3 bases. Germline V lookup: CDR1 MDHEN, CDR2 SYDVKM. This CDR3 contains 15 residues. CDR3 residues: CASSSPLAGEETQYF. The CDR3 DNA sequence: TGTGCCAGCAGTTCCCCTCTAGCGGGAGAAGAGACCCAGTACTTC.

This clone was recorded only once. V gene TRBV27 combines with J gene TRBJ2-7, with D perhaps TRBD2 (6 bases). This CDR3 has 15 residues. CDR1 and CDR2 (germline): MNHEY, SMNVEV (reference sequence). The germline V and J ends were trimmed by 3 bases and 0 bases, with 12 bases remaining between them. The DNA for the CDR3 is TGTGCCAGCAGTTTGGATAGCGGTTACTCCTACGAGCAGTACTTC. Amino acid sequence: CASSLDSGYSYEQYF.

The gene calls are TRBV30 and TRBJ2-3, with TRBD1 identical over 7 bases. With 2 bases clipped from V and 3 bases from J, the junction kept 8 bases outside the gene matches. The CDR3 consists of 15 residues. Germline V gene lookup returns CDR1 GTSNPN and CDR2 SVGIG (reference sequence). CDR3 DNA: TGTGCCTGGAGTTCAAATGGGACAGTGACAGATACGCAGTATTTT. Its protein product is CAWSSNGTVTDTQYF.

This clone showed up just once. This chain connects TRBV10-3 to TRBJ2-2; no clear D. The CDR3 runs 12 residues. Germline assignment: CDR1 ENHRY and CDR2 SYGVKD. Trimming stripped 5 bases from V and 5 bases from J, with 6 bases between. DNA of the CDR3: TGTGCCATCAGTCCGGAGACCGGGGAGCTGTTTTTT. It is translated as CAISPETGELFF.

This rearrangement joins TRBV7-3 to TRBJ2-2; D might be TRBD2 (7 bases). Germline V gene sequence: CDR1 SGHTA, CDR2 FQGTGA. Trimming shortened V by 1 base and J by 0 bases, and 12 bases separated the two germline ends. The CDR3 has 17 residues. CDR3 residues: CASSLMGGGANTGELFF. As DNA, the CDR3 is TGTGCCAGCAGCTTAATGGGCGGGGGCGCGAACACCGGGGAGCTGTTTTTT.

This clone was counted a few times. The V gene is TRBV28, the J gene TRBJ1-5; 8 bases align to TRBD1. This CDR3 region has 15 residues. After removal of 4 bases from V and 2 bases from J, the junction contained 4 bases not matched to a gene. CDR1 and CDR2 from the germline V gene are MDHEN and SYDVKM. As DNA, the CDR3 is TGTGCCAGCAGTTCTGGACAGGGAGGCAATCAGCCCCAGCATTTT. It translates to CASSSGQGGNQPQHF. The whole variable domain, remainder taken from reference TRBV28 and TRBJ1-5, is DVKVTQSSRYLVKRTGEKVFLECVQDMDHENMFWYRQDPGLGLRLIYFSYDVKMKEKGDIPEGYSVSREKKERFSLILESASTNQTSMYLCASSSGQGGNQPQHFGDGTRLSIL.

This chain links TRBV27 with TRBJ1-5; tentatively, D is TRBD1 (5 bases). V lost 6 bases and J lost 9, with 21 bases in between. There are 15 residues in the CDR3. Germline values: CDR1 MNHEY, CDR2 SMNVEV (reference sequence). The CDR3 DNA is TGTGCCAGCAGCACCTTTGCTGACAGAGCCCGGCCCCAGCATTTT. Its protein product is CASSTFADRARPQHF.

This clone has a handful of counts. This chain uses TRBV5-6 with TRBJ2-1; the match to TRBD2 covers 8 bases. CDR3 size: 16 residues. Unmatched junction bases numbered 9, after V lost 3 bases and J lost 4 bases. Germline CDR1 reads SGHDT; CDR2 reads YYEEEE. The CDR3 region is CASSWTVGLVYNEQFF. Here the CDR3 DNA reads TGTGCCAGCAGCTGGACCGTGGGACTAGTGTACAATGAGCAGTTCTTC.